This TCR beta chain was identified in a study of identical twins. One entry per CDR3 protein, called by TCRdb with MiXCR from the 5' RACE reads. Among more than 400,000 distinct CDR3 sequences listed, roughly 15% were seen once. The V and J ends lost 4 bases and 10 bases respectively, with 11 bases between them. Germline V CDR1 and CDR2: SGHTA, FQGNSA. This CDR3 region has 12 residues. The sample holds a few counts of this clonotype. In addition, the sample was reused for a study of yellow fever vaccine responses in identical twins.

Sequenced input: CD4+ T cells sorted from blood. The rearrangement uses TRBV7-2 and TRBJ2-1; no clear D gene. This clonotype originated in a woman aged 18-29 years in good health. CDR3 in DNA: TGTGCCAGCAGCTCACCTTACGGAGAGCAGTTCTTC. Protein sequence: CASSSPYGEQFF.